The clone carrying this T cell receptor (beta chain) occurred once. The antigen remains unidentified. The data derive from a study of T cell responses to AZD1222 COVID-19 vaccine. Regarding the study as a whole: Repertoires were obtained solely post-peak T cell response.

This CDR3 comprises 17 residues. Germline V gene data show CDR1 as SGHTS and CDR2 as YDEGEE. Trimming removed 7 bases from V and 1 base from J, with 21 bases in between. The method was immunoSEQ multiplex PCR; TCRdb's version includes in-frame clones alone and lacks a portion of them. The sample records approximately 90,000 clones, about 88% being singletons. The sample here was peripheral blood, taken 28 days after the second AZD1222 dose. This sequence originates from an adult who received the AZD1222 COVID-19 vaccine. V gene TRBV5-8 combines with J gene TRBJ1-5; tentative D call: TRBD1 (6 bases). This chain's CDR3 is CASAKKKQGMSNQPQHF. The CDR3 coding sequence is TGTGCCAGCGCTAAAAAAAAACAGGGTATGAGCAATCAGCCCCAGCATTTT.